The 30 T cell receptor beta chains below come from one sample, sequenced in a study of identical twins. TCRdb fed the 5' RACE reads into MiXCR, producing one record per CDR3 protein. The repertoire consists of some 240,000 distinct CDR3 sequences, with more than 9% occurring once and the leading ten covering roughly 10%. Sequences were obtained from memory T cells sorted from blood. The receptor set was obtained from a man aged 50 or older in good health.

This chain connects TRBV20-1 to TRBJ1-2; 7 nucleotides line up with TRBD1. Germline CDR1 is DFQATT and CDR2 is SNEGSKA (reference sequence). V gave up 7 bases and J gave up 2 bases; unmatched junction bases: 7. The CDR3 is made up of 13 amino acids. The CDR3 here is CSVKPGQNYGYTF. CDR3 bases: TGCAGTGTCAAGCCGGGACAGAACTATGGCTACACCTTC.

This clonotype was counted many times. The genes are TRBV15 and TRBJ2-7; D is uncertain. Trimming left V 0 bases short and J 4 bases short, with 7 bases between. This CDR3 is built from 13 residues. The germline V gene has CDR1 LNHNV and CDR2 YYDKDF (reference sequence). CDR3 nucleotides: TGTGCCACCAGCAGAGAGGATGCTTACGAGCAGTACTTC. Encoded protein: CATSREDAYEQYF.

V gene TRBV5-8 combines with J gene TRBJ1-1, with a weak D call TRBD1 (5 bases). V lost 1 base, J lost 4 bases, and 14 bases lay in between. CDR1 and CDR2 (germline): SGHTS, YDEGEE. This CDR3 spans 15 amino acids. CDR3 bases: TGTGCCAGCAGCTTGATGAGCAGGGCGTCCACTGAAGCTTTCTTT. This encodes CASSLMSRASTEAFF.

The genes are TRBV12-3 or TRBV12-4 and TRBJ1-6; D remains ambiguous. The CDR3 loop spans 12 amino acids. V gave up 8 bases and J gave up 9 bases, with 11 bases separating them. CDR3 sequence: CASCLTSSPLHF. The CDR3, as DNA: TGTGCCAGCTGCTTAACAAGTTCACCCCTCCACTTT.

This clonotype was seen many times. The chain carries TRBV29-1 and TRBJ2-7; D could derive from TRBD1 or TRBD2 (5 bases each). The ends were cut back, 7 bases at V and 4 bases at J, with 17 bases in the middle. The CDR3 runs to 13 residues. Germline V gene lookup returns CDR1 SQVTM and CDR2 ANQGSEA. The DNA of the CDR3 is TGCAGCGCGGCGGACACTCGAGGGTACGAGCAGTACTTC. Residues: CSAADTRGYEQYF.

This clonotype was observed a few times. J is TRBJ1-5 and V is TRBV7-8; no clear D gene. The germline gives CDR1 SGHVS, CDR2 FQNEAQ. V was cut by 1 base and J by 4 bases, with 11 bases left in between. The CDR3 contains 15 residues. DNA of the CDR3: TGTGCCAGCAGCTTAGAGATCTGGGGTAATCAGCCCCAGCATTTT. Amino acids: CASSLEIWGNQPQHF.

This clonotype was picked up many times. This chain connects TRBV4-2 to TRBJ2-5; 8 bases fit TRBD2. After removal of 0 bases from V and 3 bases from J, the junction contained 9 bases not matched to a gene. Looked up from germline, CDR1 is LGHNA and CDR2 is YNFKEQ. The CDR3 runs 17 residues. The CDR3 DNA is TGTGCCAGCAGCCAAGAGTTTGACGGGGGACTAGAAGAGACCCAGTACTTC. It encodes CASSQEFDGGLEETQYF.

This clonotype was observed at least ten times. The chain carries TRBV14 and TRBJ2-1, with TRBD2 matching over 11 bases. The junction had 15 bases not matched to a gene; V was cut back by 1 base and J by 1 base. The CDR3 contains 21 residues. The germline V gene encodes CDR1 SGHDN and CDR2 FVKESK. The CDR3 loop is CASSQGVRLAGGGGSYNEQFF. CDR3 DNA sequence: TGTGCCAGCAGCCAAGGAGTTCGGCTAGCGGGAGGCGGCGGTTCCTACAATGAGCAGTTCTTC.

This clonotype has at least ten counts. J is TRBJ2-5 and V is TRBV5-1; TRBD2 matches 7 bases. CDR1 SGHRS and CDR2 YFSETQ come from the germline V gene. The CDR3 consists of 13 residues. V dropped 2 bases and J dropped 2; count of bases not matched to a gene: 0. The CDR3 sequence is CASSLLAQETQYF. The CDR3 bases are TGCGCCAGCAGCTTACTAGCGCAAGAGACCCAGTACTTC.

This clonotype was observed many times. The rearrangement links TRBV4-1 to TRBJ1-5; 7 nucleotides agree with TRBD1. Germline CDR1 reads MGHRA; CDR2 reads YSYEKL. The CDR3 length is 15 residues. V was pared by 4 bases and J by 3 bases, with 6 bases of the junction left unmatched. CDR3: CASSPTGTVNQPQHF. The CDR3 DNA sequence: TGCGCCAGCAGCCCCACTGGGACAGTCAATCAGCCCCAGCATTTT.

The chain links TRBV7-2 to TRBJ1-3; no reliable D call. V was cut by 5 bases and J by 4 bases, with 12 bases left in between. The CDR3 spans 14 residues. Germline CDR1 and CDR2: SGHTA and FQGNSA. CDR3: CASSTSRVGNTIYF. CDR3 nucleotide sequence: TGTGCCAGCAGCACGAGCCGGGTCGGAAACACCATATATTTT. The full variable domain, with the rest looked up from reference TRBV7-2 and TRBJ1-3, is GAGVSQSPSNKVTEKGKDVELRCDPISGHTALYWYRQSLGQGLEFLIYFQGNSAPDKSGLPSDRFSAERTGGSVSTLTIQRTQQEDSAVYLCASSTSRVGNTIYFGEGSWLTVV.

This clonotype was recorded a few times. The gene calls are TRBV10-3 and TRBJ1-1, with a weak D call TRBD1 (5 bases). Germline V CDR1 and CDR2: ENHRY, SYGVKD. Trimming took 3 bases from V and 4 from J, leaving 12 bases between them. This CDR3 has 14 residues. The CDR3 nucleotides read TGTGCCATCAGTGACCTCCAGGGTGCCACTGAAGCTTTCTTT. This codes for CAISDLQGATEAFF.

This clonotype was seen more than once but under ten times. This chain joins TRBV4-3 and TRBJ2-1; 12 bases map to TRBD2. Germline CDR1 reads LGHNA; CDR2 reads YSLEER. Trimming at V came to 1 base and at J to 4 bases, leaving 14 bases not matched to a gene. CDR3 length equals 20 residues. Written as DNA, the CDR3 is TGCGCCAGCAGCCAAGGTTGGGGCCCTCTAGCGGGGGGGAGTTACAATGAGCAGTTCTTC. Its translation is CASSQGWGPLAGGSYNEQFF.

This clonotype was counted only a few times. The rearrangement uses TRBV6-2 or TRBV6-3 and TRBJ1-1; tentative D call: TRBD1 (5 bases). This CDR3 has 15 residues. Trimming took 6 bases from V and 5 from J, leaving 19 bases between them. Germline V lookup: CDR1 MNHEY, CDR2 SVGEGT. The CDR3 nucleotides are TGTGCCAGCAGCGAACTGGGACGGTTGAGGACTGAAGCTTTCTTT. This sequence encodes CASSELGRLRTEAFF.

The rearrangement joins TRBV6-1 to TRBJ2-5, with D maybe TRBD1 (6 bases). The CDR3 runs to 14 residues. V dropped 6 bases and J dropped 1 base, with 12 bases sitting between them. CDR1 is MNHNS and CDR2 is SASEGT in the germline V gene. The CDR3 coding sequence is TGTGCCAGCAGCGAAACAGGGTTCCAAGAGACCCAGTACTTC. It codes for CASSETGFQETQYF.

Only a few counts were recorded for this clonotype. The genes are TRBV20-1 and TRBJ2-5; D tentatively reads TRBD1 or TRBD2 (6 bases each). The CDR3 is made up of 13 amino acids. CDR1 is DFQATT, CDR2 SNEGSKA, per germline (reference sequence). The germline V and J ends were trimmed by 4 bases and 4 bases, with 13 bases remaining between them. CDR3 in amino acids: CSANTGAPETQYF. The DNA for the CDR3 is TGCAGTGCTAATACGGGGGCCCCAGAGACCCAGTACTTC.

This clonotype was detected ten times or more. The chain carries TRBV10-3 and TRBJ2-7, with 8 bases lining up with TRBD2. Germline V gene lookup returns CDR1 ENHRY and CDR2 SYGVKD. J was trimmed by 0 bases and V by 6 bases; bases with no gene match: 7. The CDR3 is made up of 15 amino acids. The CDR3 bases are TGTGCCATCAGGCCCACTAGCGGCCCCTCCTACGAGCAGTACTTC. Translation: CAIRPTSGPSYEQYF.

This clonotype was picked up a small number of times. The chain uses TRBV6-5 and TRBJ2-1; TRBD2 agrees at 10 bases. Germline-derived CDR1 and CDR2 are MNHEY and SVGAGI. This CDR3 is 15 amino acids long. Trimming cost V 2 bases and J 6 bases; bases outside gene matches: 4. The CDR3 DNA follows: TGTGCCAGCAGTTACATCTCTAGCGGGAGCAATGAGCAGTTCTTC. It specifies CASSYISSGSNEQFF.

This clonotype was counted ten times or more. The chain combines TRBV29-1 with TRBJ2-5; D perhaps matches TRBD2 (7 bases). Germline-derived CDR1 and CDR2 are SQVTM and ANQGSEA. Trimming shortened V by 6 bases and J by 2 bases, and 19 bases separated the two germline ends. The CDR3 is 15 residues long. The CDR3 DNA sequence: TGCAGCGTCACCCTACGGGGGGCTACTCAAGAGACCCAGTACTTC. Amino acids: CSVTLRGATQETQYF. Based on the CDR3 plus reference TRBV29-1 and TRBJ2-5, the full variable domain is SAVISQKPSRDICQRGTSLTIQCQVDSQVTMMFWYRQQPGQSLTLIATANQGSEATYESGFVIDKFPISRPNLTFSTLTVSNMSPEDSSIYLCSVTLRGATQETQYFGPGTRLLVL.

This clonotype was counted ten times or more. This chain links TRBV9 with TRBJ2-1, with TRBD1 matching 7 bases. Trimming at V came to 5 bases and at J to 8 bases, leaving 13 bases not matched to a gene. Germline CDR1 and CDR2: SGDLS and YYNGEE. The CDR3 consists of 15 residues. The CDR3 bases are TGTGCCAGCAGTTTCGGGACAGTCCCCCTTTATGAGCAGTTCTTC. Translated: CASSFGTVPLYEQFF.

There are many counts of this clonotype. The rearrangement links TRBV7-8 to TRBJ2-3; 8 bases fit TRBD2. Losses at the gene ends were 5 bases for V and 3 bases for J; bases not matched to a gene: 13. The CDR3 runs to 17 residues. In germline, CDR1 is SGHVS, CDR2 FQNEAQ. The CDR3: CASSPAGGRAGTDTQYF. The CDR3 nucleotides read TGTGCCAGCAGCCCCGCGGGGGGTCGGGCGGGGACAGATACGCAGTATTTT.

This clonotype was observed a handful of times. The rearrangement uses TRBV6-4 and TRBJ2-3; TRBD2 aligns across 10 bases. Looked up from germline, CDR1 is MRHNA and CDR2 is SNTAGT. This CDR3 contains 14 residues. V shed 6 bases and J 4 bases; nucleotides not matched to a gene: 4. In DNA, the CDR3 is TGTGCCAGCAGCTCGACTAGCGGGCCAGATACGCAGTATTTT. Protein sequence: CASSSTSGPDTQYF.

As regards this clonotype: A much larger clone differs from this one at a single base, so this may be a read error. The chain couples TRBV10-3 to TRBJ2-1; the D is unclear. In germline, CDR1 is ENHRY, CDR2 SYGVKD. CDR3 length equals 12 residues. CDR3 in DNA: TGTGCCGTCAGTGGTACCACAAATGAGCAGTTCTTC. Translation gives CAVSGTTNEQFF.

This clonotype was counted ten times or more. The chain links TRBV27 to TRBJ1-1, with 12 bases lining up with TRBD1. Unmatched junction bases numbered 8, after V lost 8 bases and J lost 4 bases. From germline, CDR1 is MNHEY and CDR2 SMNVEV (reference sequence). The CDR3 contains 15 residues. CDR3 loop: CASWRDRGRITEAFF. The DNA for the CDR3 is TGTGCCAGCTGGCGGGACAGGGGGCGCATCACTGAAGCTTTCTTT.

The CDR3, as DNA: TGCAGTGCTGGCCGTCGGGACTCCTACAATGAGCAGTTCTTC. This sequence encodes CSAGRRDSYNEQFF. V and J are TRBV20-1 and TRBJ2-1, with D possibly matching TRBD2 (5 bases). Germline CDR1 DFQATT, CDR2 SNEGSKA (reference sequence). The CDR3 spans 14 residues. V lost 5 bases to trimming and J lost 0 bases, with 11 bases between them.

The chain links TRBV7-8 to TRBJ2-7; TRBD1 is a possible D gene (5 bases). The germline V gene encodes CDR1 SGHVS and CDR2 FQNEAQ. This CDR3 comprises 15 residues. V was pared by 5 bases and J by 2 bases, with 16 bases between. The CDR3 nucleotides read TGTGCCAGCAGCCCTATTCGACAGCAAGCCTACGAGCAGTACTTC. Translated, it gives CASSPIRQQAYEQYF.

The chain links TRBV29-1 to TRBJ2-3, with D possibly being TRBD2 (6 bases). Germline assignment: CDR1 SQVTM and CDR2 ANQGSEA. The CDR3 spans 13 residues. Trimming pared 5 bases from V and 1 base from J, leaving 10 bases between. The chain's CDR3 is CSVHGLRTDTQYF. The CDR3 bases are TGCAGCGTTCATGGACTACGCACAGATACGCAGTATTTT.

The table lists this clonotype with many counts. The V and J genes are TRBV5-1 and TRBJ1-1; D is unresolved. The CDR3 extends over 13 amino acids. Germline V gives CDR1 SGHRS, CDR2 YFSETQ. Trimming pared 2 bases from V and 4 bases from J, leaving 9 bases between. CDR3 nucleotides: TGCGCCAGCAGCTTCACAGCCAGCACTGAAGCTTTCTTT. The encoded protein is CASSFTASTEAFF.

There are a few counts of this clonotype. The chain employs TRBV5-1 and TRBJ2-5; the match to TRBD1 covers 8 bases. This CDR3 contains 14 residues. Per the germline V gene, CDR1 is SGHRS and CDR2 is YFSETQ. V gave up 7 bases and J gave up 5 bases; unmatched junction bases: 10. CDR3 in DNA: TGCGCCAGCGGACACCAGGGGGCGGAGGAGACCCAGTACTTC. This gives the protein CASGHQGAEETQYF.

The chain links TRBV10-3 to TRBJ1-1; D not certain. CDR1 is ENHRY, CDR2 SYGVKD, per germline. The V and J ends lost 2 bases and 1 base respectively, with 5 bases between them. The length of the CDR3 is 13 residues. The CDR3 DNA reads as TGTGCCATCAGTGAGCCGGGGAACACTGAAGCTTTCTTT. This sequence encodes CAISEPGNTEAFF.